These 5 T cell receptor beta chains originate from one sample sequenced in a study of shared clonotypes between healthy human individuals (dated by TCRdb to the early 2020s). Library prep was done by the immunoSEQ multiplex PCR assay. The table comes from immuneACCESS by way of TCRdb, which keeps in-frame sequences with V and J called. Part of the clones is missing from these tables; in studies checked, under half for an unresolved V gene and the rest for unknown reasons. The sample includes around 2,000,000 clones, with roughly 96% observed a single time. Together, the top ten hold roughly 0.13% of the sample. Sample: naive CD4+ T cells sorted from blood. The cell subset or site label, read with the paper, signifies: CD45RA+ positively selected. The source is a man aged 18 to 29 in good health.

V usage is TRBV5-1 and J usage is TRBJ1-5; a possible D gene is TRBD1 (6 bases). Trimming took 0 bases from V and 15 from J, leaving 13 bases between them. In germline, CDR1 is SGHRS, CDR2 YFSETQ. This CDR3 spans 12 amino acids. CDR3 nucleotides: TGCGCCAGCAGCTTGGATCAGGGGCCGTTGCATTTT. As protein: CASSLDQGPLHF.

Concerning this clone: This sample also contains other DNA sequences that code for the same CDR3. The CDR3 reads CASSLVEGRWFF. CDR3 DNA sequence: TGTGCCAGCAGCTTAGTAGAGGGGCGTTGGTTCTTC. V and J are TRBV7-9 and TRBJ2-1; D tentatively fits TRBD1 or TRBD2 (5 bases each). Trimming pared 1 base from V and 15 bases from J, leaving 13 bases between. Germline CDR1 SEHNR, CDR2 FQNEAQ (reference sequence). This CDR3 has 12 residues.

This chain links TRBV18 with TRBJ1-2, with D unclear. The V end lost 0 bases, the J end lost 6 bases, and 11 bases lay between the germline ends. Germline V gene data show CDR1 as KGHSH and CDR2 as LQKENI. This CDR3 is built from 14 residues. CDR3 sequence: CASSPPAPEDGYTF. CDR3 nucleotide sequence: TGTGCCAGCTCACCACCTGCCCCGGAGGATGGCTACACCTTC.

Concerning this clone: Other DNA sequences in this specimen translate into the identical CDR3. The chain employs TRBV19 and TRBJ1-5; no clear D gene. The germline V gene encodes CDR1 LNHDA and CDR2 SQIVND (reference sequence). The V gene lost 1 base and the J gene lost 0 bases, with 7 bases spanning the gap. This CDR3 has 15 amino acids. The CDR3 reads CASSIGGNSNQPQHF. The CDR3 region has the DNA TGTGCCAGTAGTATAGGTGGGAATAGCAATCAGCCCCAGCATTTT.

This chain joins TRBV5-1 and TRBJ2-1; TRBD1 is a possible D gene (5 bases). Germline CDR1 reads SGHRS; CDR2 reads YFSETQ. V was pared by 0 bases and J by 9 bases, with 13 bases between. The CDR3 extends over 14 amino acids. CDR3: CASSLVQGQGEQFF. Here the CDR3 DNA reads TGCGCCAGCAGCTTGGTTCAGGGTCAGGGTGAGCAGTTCTTC. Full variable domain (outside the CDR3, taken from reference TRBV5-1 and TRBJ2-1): KAGVTQTPRYLIKTRGQQVTLSCSPISGHRSVSWYQQTPGQGLQFLFEYFSETQRNKGNFPGRFSGRQFSNSRSEMNVSTLELGDSALYLCASSLVQGQGEQFFGPGTRLTVL.